This TCR beta chain came from a study of cytotoxic CD8 clonotypes in ibrutinib-treated CLL. Study-level points and caveats: Clonality went higher at ibrutinib response and then dropped back toward baseline at progression.

V was trimmed by 1 base and J by 8 bases, leaving 9 bases between them. This CDR3 is built from 13 residues. Looked up from germline, CDR1 is SGHTA and CDR2 is FQGNSA. With sequencing, the targeted depth ranged from 1 in 200,000 to 1 in 1 million T cells. The data were produced by immunoSEQ multiplex PCR, yet TCRdb's version contains in-frame clones alone and is incomplete. This table holds fewer than 200,000 clones, 84% found once. About this clone itself: Antigen: not known.

This TCR derives from a human donor with chronic lymphocytic leukemia. The chain is built from TRBV7-2 and TRBJ2-1; D not resolved. The sequenced sample was PBMCs, obtained after 24 months of ibrutinib treatment. The CDR3 loop is CASSLGNQYEQFF. The CDR3 nucleotides are TGTGCCAGCAGCTTAGGTAACCAATATGAGCAGTTCTTC. The full variable domain, rest sourced from reference TRBV7-2 and TRBJ2-1, is GAGVSQSPSNKVTEKGKDVELRCDPISGHTALYWYRQSLGQGLEFLIYFQGNSAPDKSGLPSDRFSAERTGGSVSTLTIQRTQQEDSAVYLCASSLGNQYEQFFGPGTRLTVL.